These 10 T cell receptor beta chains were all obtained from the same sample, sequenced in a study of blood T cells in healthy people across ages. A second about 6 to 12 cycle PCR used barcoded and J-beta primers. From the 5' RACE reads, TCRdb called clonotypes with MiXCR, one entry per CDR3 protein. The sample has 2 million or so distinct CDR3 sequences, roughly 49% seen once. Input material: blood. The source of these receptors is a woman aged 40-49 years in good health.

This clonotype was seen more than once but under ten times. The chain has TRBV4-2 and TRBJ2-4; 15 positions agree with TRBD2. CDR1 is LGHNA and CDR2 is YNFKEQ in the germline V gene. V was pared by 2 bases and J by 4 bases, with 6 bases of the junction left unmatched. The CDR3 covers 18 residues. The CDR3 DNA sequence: TGTGCCAGCAGCCAAACCGGGACTAGCGGGGGGAGGAAAAACATTCAGTACTTC. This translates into CASSQTGTSGGRKNIQYF.

This chain's CDR3 is CSVGAEYPGTQYF. CDR3 nucleotides: TGCAGCGTGGGGGCGGAGTACCCCGGGACCCAGTACTTC. The rearrangement links TRBV29-1 to TRBJ2-5; tentatively, D is TRBD1 (6 bases). V was cut by 6 bases and J by 7 bases, with 18 bases left in between. Germline CDR1 reads SQVTM; CDR2 reads ANQGSEA. This CDR3 contains 13 residues. The complete variable domain, with remaining parts taken from reference TRBV29-1 and TRBJ2-5, reads SAVISQKPSRDICQRGTSLTIQCQVDSQVTMMFWYRQQPGQSLTLIATANQGSEATYESGFVIDKFPISRPNLTFSTLTVSNMSPEDSSIYLCSVGAEYPGTQYFGPGTRLLVL.

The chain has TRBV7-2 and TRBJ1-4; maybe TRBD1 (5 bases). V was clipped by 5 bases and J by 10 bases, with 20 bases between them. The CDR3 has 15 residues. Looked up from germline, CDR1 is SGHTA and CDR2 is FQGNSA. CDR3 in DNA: TGTGCCAGCAGCACACTTCGGGGGGACGAGCGAAAACTGTTTTTT. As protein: CASSTLRGDERKLFF.

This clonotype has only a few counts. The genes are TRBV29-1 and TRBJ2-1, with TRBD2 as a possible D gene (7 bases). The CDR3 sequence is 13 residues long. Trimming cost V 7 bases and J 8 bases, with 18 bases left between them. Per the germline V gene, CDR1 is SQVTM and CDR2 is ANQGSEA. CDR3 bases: TGCAGCGACCGAGGGGGGGGGGCGGATGAGCAGTTCTTC. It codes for CSDRGGGADEQFF.

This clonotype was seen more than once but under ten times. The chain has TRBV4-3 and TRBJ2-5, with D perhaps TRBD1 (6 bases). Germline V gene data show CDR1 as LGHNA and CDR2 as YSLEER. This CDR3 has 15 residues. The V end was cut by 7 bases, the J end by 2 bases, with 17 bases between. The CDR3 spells CASTPYSRGQETQYF. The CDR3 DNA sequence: TGCGCCAGCACTCCCTATAGTAGGGGGCAAGAGACCCAGTACTTC.

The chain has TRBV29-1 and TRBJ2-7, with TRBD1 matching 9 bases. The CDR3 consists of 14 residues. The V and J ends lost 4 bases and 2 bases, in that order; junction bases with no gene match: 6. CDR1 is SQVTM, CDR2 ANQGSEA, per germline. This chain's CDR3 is CSVGPRQGAYEQYF. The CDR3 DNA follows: TGCAGCGTTGGTCCCCGACAGGGGGCCTACGAGCAGTACTTC.

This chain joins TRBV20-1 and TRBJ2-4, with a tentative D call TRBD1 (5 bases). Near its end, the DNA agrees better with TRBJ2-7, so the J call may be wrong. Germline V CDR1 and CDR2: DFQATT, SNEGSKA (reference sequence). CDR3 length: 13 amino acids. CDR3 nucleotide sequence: TGCAGTGCAAAGACAGTCTCCATCTACGAGCAGTACTTC. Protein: CSAKTVSIYEQYF.

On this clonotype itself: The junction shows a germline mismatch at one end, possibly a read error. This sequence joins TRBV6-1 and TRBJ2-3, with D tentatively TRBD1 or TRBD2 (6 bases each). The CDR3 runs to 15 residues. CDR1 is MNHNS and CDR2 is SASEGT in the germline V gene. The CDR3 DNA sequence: TGTGCCAGCAGTGAAGAAATGTCGGGGGCAGATACGCTGTATTTT. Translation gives CASSEEMSGADTLYF.

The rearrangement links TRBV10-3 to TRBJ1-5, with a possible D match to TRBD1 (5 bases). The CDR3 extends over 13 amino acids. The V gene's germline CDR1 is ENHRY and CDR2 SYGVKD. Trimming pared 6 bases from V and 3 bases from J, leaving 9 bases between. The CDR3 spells CAIRDTVNQPQHF. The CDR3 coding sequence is TGTGCCATCAGGGACACAGTCAATCAGCCCCAGCATTTT.

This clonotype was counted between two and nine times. The CDR3 sequence: CASSEFQRTFSTDTQYF. DNA of the CDR3: TGTGCCAGCAGTGAATTTCAGCGGACATTTAGCACAGATACGCAGTATTTT. V and J are TRBV25-1 and TRBJ2-3; either TRBD1 or TRBD2 may fit D (5 bases each). V was shortened by 1 base and J by 0 bases, with 14 bases between the two germline ends. This CDR3 is built from 17 residues. Germline V CDR1 and CDR2: MGHDK, SYGVNS.